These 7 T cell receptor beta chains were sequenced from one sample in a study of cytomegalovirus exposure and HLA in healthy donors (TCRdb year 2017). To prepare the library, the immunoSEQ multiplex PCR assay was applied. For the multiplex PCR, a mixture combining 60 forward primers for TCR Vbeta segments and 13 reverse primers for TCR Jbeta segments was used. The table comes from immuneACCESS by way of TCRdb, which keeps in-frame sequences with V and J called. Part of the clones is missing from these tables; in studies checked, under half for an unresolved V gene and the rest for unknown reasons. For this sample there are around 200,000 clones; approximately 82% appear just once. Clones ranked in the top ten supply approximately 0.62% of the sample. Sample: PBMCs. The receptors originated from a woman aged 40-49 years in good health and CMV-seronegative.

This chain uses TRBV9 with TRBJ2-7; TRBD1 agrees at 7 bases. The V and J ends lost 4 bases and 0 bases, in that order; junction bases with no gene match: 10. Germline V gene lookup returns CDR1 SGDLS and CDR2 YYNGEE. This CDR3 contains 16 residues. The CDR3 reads CASSLDGTDTSYEQYF. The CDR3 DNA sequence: TGTGCCAGCAGCTTGGACGGGACAGATACCTCCTACGAGCAGTACTTC.

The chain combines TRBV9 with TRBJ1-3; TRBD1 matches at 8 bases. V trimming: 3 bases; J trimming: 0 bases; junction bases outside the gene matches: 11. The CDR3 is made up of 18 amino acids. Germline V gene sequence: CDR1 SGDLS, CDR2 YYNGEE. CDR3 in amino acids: CASSERDRSAYSGNTIYF. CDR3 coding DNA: TGTGCCAGCAGCGAGCGGGACAGGTCCGCTTACTCTGGAAACACCATATATTTT.

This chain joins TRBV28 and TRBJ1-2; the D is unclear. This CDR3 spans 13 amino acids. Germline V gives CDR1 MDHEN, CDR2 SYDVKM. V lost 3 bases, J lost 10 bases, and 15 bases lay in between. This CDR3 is CASSFPLTGTYTF. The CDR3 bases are TGTGCCAGCAGTTTCCCCCTCACGGGTACCTACACCTTC.

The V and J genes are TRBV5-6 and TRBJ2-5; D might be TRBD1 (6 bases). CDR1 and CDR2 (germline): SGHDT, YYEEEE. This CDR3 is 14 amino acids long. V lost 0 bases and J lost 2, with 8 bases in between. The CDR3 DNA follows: TGTGCCAGCAGCTTGGCCGACAGGCAAGAGACCCAGTACTTC. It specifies CASSLADRQETQYF.

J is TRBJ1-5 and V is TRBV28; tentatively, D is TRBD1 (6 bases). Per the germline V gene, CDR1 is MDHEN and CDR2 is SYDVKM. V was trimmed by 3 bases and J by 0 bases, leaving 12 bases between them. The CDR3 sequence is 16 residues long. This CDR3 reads CASSFGQILSNQPQHF. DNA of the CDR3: TGTGCCAGCAGTTTTGGACAGATTCTTAGCAATCAGCCCCAGCATTTT.

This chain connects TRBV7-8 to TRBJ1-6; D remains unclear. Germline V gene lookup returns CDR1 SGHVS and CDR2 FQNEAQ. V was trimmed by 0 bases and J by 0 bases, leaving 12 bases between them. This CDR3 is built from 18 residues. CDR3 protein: CASSLAPPTNSYNSPLHF. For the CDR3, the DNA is TGTGCCAGCAGCTTAGCGCCACCTACCAACTCCTATAATTCACCCCTCCACTTT.

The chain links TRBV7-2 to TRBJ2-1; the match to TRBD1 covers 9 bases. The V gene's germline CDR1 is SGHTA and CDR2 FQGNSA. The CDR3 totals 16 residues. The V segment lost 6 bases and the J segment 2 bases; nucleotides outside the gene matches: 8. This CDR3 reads CASSITGGSTYNEQFF. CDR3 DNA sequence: TGTGCCAGCAGTATAACAGGGGGCTCGACCTACAATGAGCAGTTCTTC.